This T cell receptor (beta chain) derives from a study of shared clonotypes between healthy human individuals. Study-level findings and limits: Blood was the sole source, and tissue repertoires probably differ.

The CDR3 has 18 residues. Generated by immunoSEQ multiplex PCR, the TCRdb table keeps only in-frame clones and is missing some. Of around 1,100,000 clones listed, approximately 80% are singletons. As to this clone: The target antigen is unknown.

The sequence came from a man between 18 and 35 years old in good health. Some clones in this sample may be carry-over from other donors' samples. This sequence joins TRBV21-1 and TRBJ2-1. TRBV21-1 is assigned pseudogene status. Sequencing was carried out using memory CD4+ T cells from PBMCs. Sample subset: CD45RA-negative fraction. The chain's CDR3 is CASSTNLGTFYLYNEQFF. DNA of the CDR3: TGTGCCAGCAGCACCAATTTGGGAACTTTCTACTTATACAATGAGCAGTTCTTC.